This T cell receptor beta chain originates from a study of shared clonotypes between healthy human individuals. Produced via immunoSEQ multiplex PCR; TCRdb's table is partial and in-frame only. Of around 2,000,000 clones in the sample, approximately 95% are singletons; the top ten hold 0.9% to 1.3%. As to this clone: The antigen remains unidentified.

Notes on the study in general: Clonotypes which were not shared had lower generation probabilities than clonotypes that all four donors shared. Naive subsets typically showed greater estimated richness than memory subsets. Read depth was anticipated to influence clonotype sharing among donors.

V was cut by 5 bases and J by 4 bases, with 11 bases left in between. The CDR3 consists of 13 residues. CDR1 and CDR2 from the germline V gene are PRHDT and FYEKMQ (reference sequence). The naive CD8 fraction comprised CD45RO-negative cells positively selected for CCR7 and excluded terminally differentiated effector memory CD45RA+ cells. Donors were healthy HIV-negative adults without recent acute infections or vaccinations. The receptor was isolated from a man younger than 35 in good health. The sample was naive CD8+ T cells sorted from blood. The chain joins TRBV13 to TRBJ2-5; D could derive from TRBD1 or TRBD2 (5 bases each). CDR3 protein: CASSPGPGETQYF. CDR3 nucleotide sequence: TGTGCCAGCAGCCCGGGACCTGGAGAGACCCAGTACTTC.